This T cell receptor (beta chain) was documented in a study of blood T cell repertoires in COVID-19. Study-level background: The analysed material was cDNA or gDNA that came from T cells, B-cell-depleted T cells, or PBMCs.

Original handling: The assay estimated nucleated cells by amplifying reference gene primers. Only in-frame clones appear in the TCRdb table, and some are missing; sequencing was by immunoSEQ multiplex PCR. For V, J and clone size, that table is used; D and trimming come from the DNA. Of 75,000 to 85,000 clones in the sample, about 86% were seen once. The CDR3 loop spans 16 amino acids. Germline CDR1 is SGHRS and CDR2 is YFSETQ. V shed 0 bases and J 2 bases; nucleotides not matched to a gene: 5. The specimen sequenced was peripheral blood. The clonotype originates from a human donor in a cohort sampled during active COVID-19. The chain carries TRBV5-1 and TRBJ2-1; TRBD2 aligns across 7 bases. The CDR3 region has the DNA TGCGCCAGCAGCTTGGATCTCGGGAGGACCTACAATGAGCAGTTCTTC. Its translation is CASSLDLGRTYNEQFF.